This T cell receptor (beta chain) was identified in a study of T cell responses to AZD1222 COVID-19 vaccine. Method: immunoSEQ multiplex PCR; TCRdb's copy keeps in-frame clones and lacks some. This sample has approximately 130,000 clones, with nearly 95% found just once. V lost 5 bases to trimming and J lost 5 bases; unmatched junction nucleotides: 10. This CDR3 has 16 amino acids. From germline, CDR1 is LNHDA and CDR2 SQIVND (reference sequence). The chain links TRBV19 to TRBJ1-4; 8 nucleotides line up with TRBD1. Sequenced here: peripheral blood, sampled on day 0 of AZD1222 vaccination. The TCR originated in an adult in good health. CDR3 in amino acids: CASSSYQGATNEKLFF. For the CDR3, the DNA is TGTGCCAGTAGTTCCTATCAGGGGGCTACGAATGAAAAACTGTTTTTT.